This is a list of T cell receptor beta chains from one sample in a study of cytomegalovirus exposure and HLA in healthy donors. The protocol was immunoSEQ multiplex PCR, while the TCRdb copy is restricted to in-frame clones and leaves out a portion. The repertoire holds around 200,000 clones, with approximately 84% as singletons. The sequencing input was PBMCs. Every receptor here comes from a woman younger than 35 in good health and CMV-seropositive. Both conserved end residues are part of each CDR3. Fields, in order: D gene, J gene, V gene, clone size, CDR3 protein, CDR3 DNA. D genes are given only for firm matches. Size values are once, few and many counts, or a class for expanded clones, and some rows have none.

>TRBD2|TRBJ2-7|TRBV6-6|NA
CASSYSASGGAGEQYF
TGTGCCAGCAGTTACTCGGCTAGCGGGGGGGCCGGCGAGCAGTACTTC
>NA|TRBJ2-5|TRBV7-2|NA
CASSPRTGTQYF
TGTGCCAGCAGCCCCCGAACGGGGACCCAGTACTTC
>NA|TRBJ2-5|TRBV9|NA
CASSVNVRAVGTQYF
TGTGCCAGCAGCGTTAATGTGAGAGCGGTTGGGACCCAGTACTTC
>TRBD1|TRBJ2-7|TRBV28|NA
CASSPGGTGSYEQYF
TGTGCCAGCAGTCCAGGGGGGACAGGCTCCTACGAGCAGTACTTC
>NA|TRBJ2-4|TRBV4-1|NA
CASSQDEARPGKYF
TGCGCCAGCAGCCAAGATGAGGCCCGACCAGGGAAGTACTTC
>NA|TRBJ1-4|TRBV7-2|NA
CASSLNPGEKLFF
TGTGCCAGCAGCTTAAATCCGGGTGAAAAACTGTTTTTT
>TRBD1|TRBJ1-1|TRBV11-2|NA
CASSSTPRGTEAFF
TGTGCCAGCAGCAGCACCCCCAGGGGGACTGAAGCTTTCTTT
>NA|TRBJ1-5|TRBV21-1|few
CASSVYGQKTYSNQPQHF
TGTGCCAGCAGCGTTTATGGACAGAAAACCTATAGCAATCAGCCCCAGCATTTT
>TRBD1|TRBJ1-1|TRBV18|NA
CASSPPGRGRKTEAFF
TGTGCCAGCTCACCACCCGGGAGGGGGCGGAAGACTGAAGCTTTCTTT
>TRBD2|TRBJ2-3|TRBV2|NA
CASRGGLAENTDTQYF
TGTGCCAGCAGGGGGGGACTAGCGGAGAACACAGATACGCAGTATTTT
>TRBD1|TRBJ1-3|TRBV4-3|NA
CASSQARTGSGNTIYF
TGCGCCAGCAGCCAAGCTAGGACAGGGTCTGGAAACACCATATATTTT
>TRBD2|TRBJ2-3|TRBV11-2|NA
CASSTLAGTLTDTQYF
TGTGCCAGCAGCACCTTAGCGGGGACCCTCACAGATACGCAGTATTTT
>NA|TRBJ2-5|TRBV7-8|once
CASSLGGRETQYF
TGTGCCAGCAGCTTAGGAGGGCGGGAGACCCAGTACTTC
>TRBD1|TRBJ1-4|TRBV7-3|NA
CASSPGTGINEKLFF
TGTGCCAGCAGCCCCGGGACAGGGATTAATGAAAAACTGTTTTTT
>NA|TRBJ2-1|TRBV20-1|NA
CSGGGDNEQFF
TGCAGTGGTGGAGGGGACAATGAGCAGTTCTTC
>TRBD1|TRBJ2-7|TRBV25-1|NA
CASSTGGANEQYF
TGTGCCAGCTCGACAGGGGGCGCGAATGAGCAGTACTTC
>TRBD1|TRBJ1-2|TRBV6-5|NA
CASNRGYGYTF
TGTGCCAGCAACAGGGGCTATGGCTACACCTTC
>TRBD2|TRBJ2-7|TRBV6-1|NA
CATKGRAPYEQYF
TGTGCCACCAAGGGGAGGGCCCCCTACGAGCAGTACTTC
>TRBD2|TRBJ2-2|TRBV7-7|NA
CASSTGLAGTGELFF
TGTGCCAGCAGCACCGGACTAGCGGGGACCGGGGAGCTGTTTTTT
>TRBD1|TRBJ2-3|TRBV2|NA
CASRRSGGTDTQYF
TGTGCCAGCCGACGCTCAGGGGGTACGGATACGCAGTATTTT
>TRBD2|TRBJ2-3|TRBV11-3|NA
CASSVGTSGGWADTQYF
TGTGCCAGCAGCGTCGGTACTAGCGGGGGGTGGGCAGATACGCAGTATTTT
>NA|TRBJ1-1|TRBV20-1|few
CSAQVNTEAFF
TGCAGTGCTCAGGTGAACACTGAAGCTTTCTTT
>TRBD1|TRBJ2-2|TRBV4-1|NA
CASSQSGQGAGELFF
TGCGCCAGCAGCCAAAGCGGACAGGGCGCCGGGGAGCTGTTTTTT
>NA|TRBJ1-1|TRBV2|few
CASLRVSAFF
TGTGCCAGCTTGAGGGTATCGGCTTTCTTT
>NA|TRBJ2-3|TRBV11-3|once
CASSPLGQTSDTQYF
TGTGCCAGCAGCCCCCTTGGGCAGACGTCAGATACGCAGTATTTT
>TRBD1|TRBJ1-2|TRBV5-4|NA
CASSFPDRRDGYTF
TGTGCCAGCAGCTTCCCGGACAGGCGGGATGGCTACACCTTC
>TRBD1|TRBJ1-6|TRBV2|NA
CASTRDRGLRNSPLHF
TGTGCCAGCACTCGGGACAGGGGGCTCCGTAATTCACCCCTCCACTTT
>NA|TRBJ2-3|TRBV5-1|once
CASSRRGGTDTQYF
TGCGCCAGCAGCCGGAGAGGGGGTACAGATACGCAGTATTTT
>NA|TRBJ2-1|TRBV4-2|NA
CASSQASPVLGNEQFF
TGTGCCAGCAGCCAAGCTTCGCCGGTTCTCGGGAATGAGCAGTTCTTC
>TRBD1|TRBJ1-6|TRBV10-3|NA
CAISPQGNMDSPLHF
TGTGCCATCAGCCCACAGGGGAATATGGATTCACCCCTCCACTTT
>NA|TRBJ1-2|TRBV9|NA
CASSGQSPYGYTF
TGTGCCAGCAGCGGACAGAGCCCGTATGGCTACACCTTC
>NA|TRBJ1-3|TRBV5-1|NA
CASSRTLSSGNTIYF
TGCGCCAGCAGCCGAACGTTGAGTTCTGGAAACACCATATATTTT
>NA|TRBJ1-5|TRBV19|NA
CASKRSIYSNQPQHF
TGTGCCAGTAAGCGTAGCATTTATAGCAATCAGCCCCAGCATTTT
>TRBD1|TRBJ1-6|TRBV9|NA
CASSPRGQTVTPLHF
TGTGCCAGCAGCCCCCGGGGACAGACCGTGACACCCCTCCACTTT
>NA|TRBJ2-2|TRBV4-1|NA
CASSQGPRVDTGELFF
TGCGCCAGCAGCCAAGGGCCCAGGGTAGACACCGGGGAGCTGTTTTTT
>TRBD2|TRBJ2-3|TRBV5-1|NA
CASSRQTSGSADTQYF
TGCGCCAGCAGCAGACAGACTAGCGGGAGTGCAGATACGCAGTATTTT
>NA|TRBJ2-5|TRBV15|NA
CATEQIPRGVQETQYF
TGTGCCACCGAACAGATTCCCAGGGGCGTCCAAGAGACCCAGTACTTC
>NA|TRBJ2-2|TRBV4-3|NA
CASSQDRGSAGELFF
TGCGCCAGCAGCCAAGACCGGGGGTCGGCCGGGGAGCTGTTTTTT
>TRBD2|TRBJ2-1|TRBV6-4|NA
CASSDKAGRGGEQFF
TGTGCCAGCAGTGACAAGGCAGGGAGGGGTGGTGAGCAGTTCTTC
>NA|TRBJ1-2|TRBV27|NA
CASSPETDNYGYTF
TGTGCCAGCAGTCCAGAGACAGACAACTATGGCTACACCTTC
>NA|TRBJ2-7|TRBV5-4|NA
CASSLVGTSYEQYF
TGTGCCAGCAGCTTAGTGGGCACCTCCTACGAGCAGTACTTC
>TRBD2|TRBJ2-5|TRBV9|NA
CASSVEAGGPETQYF
TGTGCCAGCAGCGTAGAGGCGGGGGGCCCAGAGACCCAGTACTTC
>TRBD1|TRBJ1-2|TRBV5-1|few
CASSWTGDDGYTF
TGCGCCAGCAGCTGGACAGGGGACGATGGCTACACCTTC
>TRBD1|TRBJ1-6|TRBV18|NA
CASSPGTGVNSPLHF
TGTGCCAGCTCACCGGGGACAGGGGTGAATTCACCCCTCCACTTT
>NA|TRBJ2-3|TRBV5-1|NA
CASSPGVGVTDTQYF
TGCGCCAGCAGCCCGGGGGTCGGTGTCACAGATACGCAGTATTTT
>NA|TRBJ1-1|TRBV10-3|NA
CATRSSLFTEAFF
TGTGCCACCCGGTCTAGCTTATTTACTGAAGCTTTCTTT
>NA|TRBJ1-2|TRBV2|NA
CASSESNSGYTF
TGTGCCAGCAGTGAATCCAATTCCGGCTACACCTTC
>TRBD2|TRBJ2-2|TRBV5-1|NA
CASSLLAGGNTGELFF
TGCGCCAGCAGCTTACTAGCGGGGGGGAACACCGGGGAGCTGTTTTTT
>NA|TRBJ2-1|TRBV4-3|NA
CASSYQTKNEQFF
TGCGCCAGCAGCTACCAAACAAAGAATGAGCAGTTCTTC
>TRBD2|TRBJ2-7|TRBV6-6|NA
CASSYSASGGYEQYF
TGTGCCAGCAGTTACTCCGCTAGCGGGGGTTACGAGCAGTACTTC
>NA|TRBJ2-1|TRBV19|NA
CASGIYNEQFF
TGTGCCAGCGGGATATACAATGAGCAGTTCTTC
>NA|TRBJ2-5|TRBV6-1|NA
CASSLTAGQETQYF
TGTGCCAGCAGCCTAACCGCGGGACAGGAGACCCAGTACTTC
>NA|TRBJ2-1|TRBV7-6|once
CASSLFQGIHEQFF
TGTGCCAGCAGCTTATTCCAGGGAATCCATGAGCAGTTCTTC
>NA|TRBJ1-6|TRBV5-6|NA
CASSWLGETYNSPLHF
TGTGCCAGCAGCTGGCTCGGGGAAACCTATAATTCACCCCTCCACTTT
>NA|TRBJ1-6|TRBV7-8|NA
CASSPIPTDYNSPLHF
TGTGCCAGCAGCCCCATCCCGACTGATTATAATTCACCCCTCCACTTT
>TRBD2|TRBJ2-7|TRBV2|NA
CASSRGGASEGRSYEQYF
TGTGCCAGCAGCCGCGGGGGGGCTTCGGAGGGCCGGTCCTACGAGCAGTACTTC
>TRBD1|TRBJ2-5|TRBV5-1|NA
CASSLEGGQGETQYF
TGCGCCAGCAGCTTGGAGGGGGGACAGGGGGAGACCCAGTACTTC
>TRBD1|TRBJ1-2|TRBV9|NA
CASSVGPPKDRSFGGYTF
TGTGCCAGCAGCGTAGGGCCTCCGAAGGACAGGTCTTTTGGTGGCTACACCTTC
>TRBD1|TRBJ1-3|TRBV2|NA
CASSLQGVGNTIYF
TGTGCCAGCAGCCTCCAGGGGGTCGGAAACACCATATATTTT
>TRBD1|TRBJ1-3|TRBV7-9|NA
CASSTGQGTGNTIYF
TGTGCCAGCAGCACCGGACAGGGGACTGGAAACACCATATATTTT